The 22 T cell receptor beta chains listed next were all sequenced from one sample in a study of shared clonotypes between healthy human individuals. TCRdb's copy holds only in-frame clones and misses some; the assay was immunoSEQ multiplex PCR. Among about 680,000 clones listed, about 90% were seen once. Naive-designated CD8 cells lacked CD45RO, were positively enriched for CCR7, and omitted terminally differentiated effector memory CD45RA+ cells. The material sequenced was naive CD8+ T cells sorted from blood. These receptors were taken from a man aged 25-40 years in good health.

V usage is TRBV13 and J usage is TRBJ2-7; D is perhaps TRBD1 (5 bases). The CDR3 loop spans 13 amino acids. With 2 bases removed from V and 3 bases from J, the gap between germline ends came to 8 bases. CDR1 PRHDT and CDR2 FYEKMQ come from the germline V gene (reference sequence). The CDR3 DNA reads as TGTGCCAGCAGCTTATCAGGGTACTACGAGCAGTACTTC. It yields the protein CASSLSGYYEQYF.

This chain uses TRBV6-1 with TRBJ2-7; D might be TRBD2 (6 bases). This CDR3 contains 14 residues. With 6 bases removed from V and 2 bases from J, the gap between germline ends came to 14 bases. CDR1 is MNHNS, CDR2 SASEGT, per germline. CDR3 protein: CASREWGETYEQYF. In nucleotides, the CDR3 is TGTGCCAGCAGGGAATGGGGGGAGACCTACGAGCAGTACTTC.

This chain connects TRBV25-1 to TRBJ2-7; 7 bases align to TRBD2. CDR1 MGHDK and CDR2 SYGVNS come from the germline V gene. The CDR3 totals 14 residues. V was pared by 4 bases and J by 3 bases, with 6 bases of the junction left unmatched. The CDR3 loop reads CASSGERDIYEQYF. CDR3 DNA sequence: TGTGCCAGCAGTGGGGAGCGGGATATCTACGAGCAGTACTTC.

The chain carries TRBV10-2 and TRBJ2-7; D tentatively reads TRBD1 or TRBD2 (7 bases each). Per the germline V gene, CDR1 is WSHSY and CDR2 is SAAADI. With 8 bases removed from V and 4 bases from J, the gap between germline ends came to 18 bases. The length of the CDR3 is 14 residues. For the CDR3, the DNA is TGCGCCAGCCTGCAGGGGGGAGGGCCGTACGAGCAGTACTTC. Residues: CASLQGGGPYEQYF.

This clone was seen only once. Other nucleotide sequences from this sample produce the same CDR3. V and J are TRBV4-1 and TRBJ2-2; perhaps TRBD1 as D (6 bases). V lost 1 base, J lost 5 bases, and 8 bases lay in between. The germline CDR1 and CDR2 sequences are MGHRA and YSYEKL. The CDR3 is 14 residues long. The CDR3 region has the DNA TGCGCCAGCAGCCAAGTAGGGGGAACCGGGGAGCTGTTTTTT. It encodes CASSQVGGTGELFF.

The chain links TRBV6-1 to TRBJ2-6; maybe TRBD1 (6 bases). Germline CDR1 reads MNHNS; CDR2 reads SASEGT. The CDR3 extends over 18 amino acids. V lost 2 bases to trimming and J lost 0 bases, with 14 bases between them. The CDR3 protein is CASSEFQGLISGANVLTF. In DNA form, the CDR3 reads TGTGCCAGCAGTGAATTCCAGGGGCTTATCTCTGGGGCCAACGTCCTGACTTTC.

This sequence joins TRBV10-3 and TRBJ2-7; D is perhaps TRBD1 (6 bases). The CDR3 runs 15 residues. Germline CDR1 ENHRY, CDR2 SYGVKD. V was clipped by 6 bases and J by 2 bases, with 17 bases between them. CDR3 sequence reads: CAISNRTDSTYEQYF. CDR3 sequence (DNA): TGTGCCATCAGCAACAGGACAGACAGCACCTACGAGCAGTACTTC.

This sequence joins TRBV11-2 and TRBJ2-7; TRBD2 matches 10 bases. CDR1 and CDR2 from the germline V gene are SGHAT and FQNNGV. CDR3 length: 18 amino acids. Trimming removed 5 bases from V and 1 base from J; junction bases left unmatched: 14. This CDR3 is CASSEFPSGSRASYEQYF. The CDR3 bases are TGTGCCAGCAGCGAATTCCCTAGCGGGAGTAGGGCGTCCTACGAGCAGTACTTC.

The chain recombines TRBV28 with TRBJ2-7; 11 positions match TRBD1. J was trimmed by 3 bases and V by 6 bases; bases with no gene match: 10. The CDR3 has 16 amino acids. CDR1 is MDHEN and CDR2 is SYDVKM in the germline V gene. The CDR3 nucleotides read TGTGCCAGCAGACCGGACAGGGGGCCGAACAGCTACGAGCAGTACTTC. Protein sequence: CASRPDRGPNSYEQYF.

The chain recombines TRBV7-8 with TRBJ1-5, with D perhaps matching TRBD1 (5 bases). Trimming removed 5 bases at V and 5 bases at J, with 19 bases between. The germline V gene has CDR1 SGHVS and CDR2 FQNEAQ. CDR3 size: 16 residues. Here the CDR3 reads CASSPGIGGKDQPQHF. The DNA of the CDR3 is TGTGCCAGCAGCCCCGGAATTGGGGGGAAGGATCAGCCCCAGCATTTT.

This chain connects TRBV28 to TRBJ1-2; 9 bases align to TRBD1. CDR3 length: 13 residues. The germline V gene has CDR1 MDHEN and CDR2 SYDVKM. The V gene end was trimmed by 8 bases and the J gene end by 5 bases; junction bases not matched to a gene: 6. The CDR3 region is CASGSGQGYGYTF. The CDR3 bases are TGTGCCAGCGGGTCGGGACAGGGATATGGCTACACCTTC.

This chain uses TRBV7-2 with TRBJ2-7; D ambiguous. V was shortened by 4 bases and J by 1 base, with 11 bases between the two germline ends. Germline V CDR1 and CDR2: SGHTA, FQGNSA. The CDR3 is 14 amino acids. Written as DNA, the CDR3 is TGTGCCAGCAGCTCCTCCGGGTCTTCCTACGAGCAGTACTTC. Translated: CASSSSGSSYEQYF.

This clone was found once. The chain couples TRBV4-1 to TRBJ1-1, with D unclear. This CDR3 contains 13 residues. Germline CDR1 and CDR2: MGHRA and YSYEKL. Trimming left V 0 bases short and J 9 bases short, with 11 bases between. The CDR3 loop reads CASSQDGITQAFF. The CDR3 DNA is TGCGCCAGCAGCCAAGATGGGATAACCCAAGCTTTCTTT.

The chain has TRBV2 and TRBJ2-2; 10 bases are shared with TRBD2. The CDR3 has 15 amino acids. CDR1 and CDR2 (germline): SNHLY, FYNNEI. After removal of 7 bases from V and 2 bases from J, the junction contained 4 bases not matched to a gene. The CDR3 coding sequence is TGTGCCAGCATCCTACTAGCGGGAAACACCGGGGAGCTGTTTTTT. Translation gives CASILLAGNTGELFF. The full variable domain, its missing parts supplied by reference TRBV2 and TRBJ2-2, is EPEVTQTPSHQVTQMGQEVILRCVPISNHLYFYWYRQILGQKVEFLVSFYNNEISEKSEIFDDQFSVERPDGSNFTLKIRSTKLEDSAMYFCASILLAGNTGELFFGEGSRLTVL.

The chain carries TRBV28 and TRBJ2-7, with D unresolved. Trimming removed 4 bases from V and 0 bases from J, with 4 bases in between. The CDR3 is 12 amino acids. The germline CDR1 and CDR2 sequences are MDHEN and SYDVKM. The CDR3 loop is CASSWGSYEQYF. The CDR3 DNA sequence: TGTGCCAGCAGTTGGGGCTCCTACGAGCAGTACTTC.

The chain employs TRBV10-3 and TRBJ2-1, with 9 bases that match TRBD2. Germline loops: CDR1 ENHRY, CDR2 SYGVKD. J was trimmed by 3 bases and V by 3 bases; bases with no gene match: 0. The CDR3 is made up of 14 amino acids. CDR3 nucleotides: TGTGCCATCAGTGAACTAGCGGGCTACAATGAGCAGTTCTTC. This translates into CAISELAGYNEQFF.

The chain couples TRBV7-9 to TRBJ2-1; possible D gene TRBD2, 6 bases. V was shortened by 5 bases and J by 6 bases, with 11 bases between the two germline ends. The CDR3 covers 13 residues. In germline, CDR1 is SEHNR, CDR2 FQNEAQ (reference sequence). Here the CDR3 DNA reads TGTGCCAGCAGCCAGTGGACTATCAATGAGCAGTTCTTC. Its protein product is CASSQWTINEQFF. The full variable domain, with the rest looked up from reference TRBV7-9 and TRBJ2-1, is DTGVSQNPRHKITKRGQNVTFRCDPISEHNRLYWYRQTLGQGPEFLTYFQNEAQLEKSRLLSDRFSAERPKGSFSTLEIQRTEQGDSAMYLCASSQWTINEQFFGPGTRLTVL.

V and J are TRBV5-1 and TRBJ2-3, with TRBD2 matching over 14 bases. Trimming cost V 3 bases and J 4 bases; bases outside gene matches: 10. This CDR3 is built from 18 residues. In germline, CDR1 is SGHRS, CDR2 YFSETQ. CDR3 region: CASSYTPGTSGGSDTQYF. CDR3 DNA sequence: TGCGCCAGCAGCTATACCCCCGGGACTAGCGGGGGTTCAGATACGCAGTATTTT.

The CDR3 region has the DNA TGTGCCAGCAGCTTATTCCCTCTCCGGGACAGGGCGGATGAGCAGTTCTTC. Encoded protein: CASSLFPLRDRADEQFF. This sequence joins TRBV7-6 and TRBJ2-1; 9 nucleotides line up with TRBD1. CDR3 length equals 17 residues. The V segment lost 2 bases and the J segment 8 bases; nucleotides outside the gene matches: 13. Germline CDR1 SGHVS, CDR2 FNYEAQ.

V gene TRBV7-2 combines with J gene TRBJ2-5, with D maybe TRBD2 (7 bases). V lost 5 bases to trimming and J lost 4 bases, with 17 bases between them. CDR3 length: 15 amino acids. Looked up from germline, CDR1 is SGHTA and CDR2 is FQGNSA. CDR3 DNA: TGTGCCAGCAGCCGGGGGGCCCCTCTCGGAGAGACCCAGTACTTC. Translation: CASSRGAPLGETQYF.

CDR3 sequence reads: CASSFSAGGPNTGELFF. The DNA for the CDR3 is TGTGCCAGCAGTTTTTCCGCGGGAGGCCCGAACACCGGGGAGCTGTTTTTT. This rearrangement joins TRBV28 to TRBJ2-2; 8 bases match TRBD2. Germline-derived CDR1 and CDR2 are MDHEN and SYDVKM. V was clipped by 3 bases and J by 0 bases; unmatched bases: 6. The CDR3 contains 17 residues.

V gene TRBV4-2 combines with J gene TRBJ2-1; 7 bases map to TRBD1. Germline CDR1 and CDR2: LGHNA and YNFKEQ. The CDR3 is 15 residues long. Trimming cost V 4 bases and J 5 bases; bases outside gene matches: 8. CDR3: CASSPFRTGDNEQFF. Written as DNA, the CDR3 is TGTGCCAGCAGCCCTTTTCGGACAGGAGACAATGAGCAGTTCTTC.